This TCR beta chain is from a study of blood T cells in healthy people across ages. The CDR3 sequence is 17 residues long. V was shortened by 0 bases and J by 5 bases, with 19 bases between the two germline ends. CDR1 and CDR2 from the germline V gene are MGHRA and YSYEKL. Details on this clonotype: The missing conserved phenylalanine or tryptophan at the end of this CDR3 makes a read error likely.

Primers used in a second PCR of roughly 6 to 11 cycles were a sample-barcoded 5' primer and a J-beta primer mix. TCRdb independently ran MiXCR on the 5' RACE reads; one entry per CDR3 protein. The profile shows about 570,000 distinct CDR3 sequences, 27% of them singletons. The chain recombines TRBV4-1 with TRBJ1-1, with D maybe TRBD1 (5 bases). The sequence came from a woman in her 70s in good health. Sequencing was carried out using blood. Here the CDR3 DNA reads TGCGCCAGCAGCCAAGAATTTGGGGGAAAGATTGAAACTGAAGCTTTCTCT. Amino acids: CASSQEFGGKIETEAFS.